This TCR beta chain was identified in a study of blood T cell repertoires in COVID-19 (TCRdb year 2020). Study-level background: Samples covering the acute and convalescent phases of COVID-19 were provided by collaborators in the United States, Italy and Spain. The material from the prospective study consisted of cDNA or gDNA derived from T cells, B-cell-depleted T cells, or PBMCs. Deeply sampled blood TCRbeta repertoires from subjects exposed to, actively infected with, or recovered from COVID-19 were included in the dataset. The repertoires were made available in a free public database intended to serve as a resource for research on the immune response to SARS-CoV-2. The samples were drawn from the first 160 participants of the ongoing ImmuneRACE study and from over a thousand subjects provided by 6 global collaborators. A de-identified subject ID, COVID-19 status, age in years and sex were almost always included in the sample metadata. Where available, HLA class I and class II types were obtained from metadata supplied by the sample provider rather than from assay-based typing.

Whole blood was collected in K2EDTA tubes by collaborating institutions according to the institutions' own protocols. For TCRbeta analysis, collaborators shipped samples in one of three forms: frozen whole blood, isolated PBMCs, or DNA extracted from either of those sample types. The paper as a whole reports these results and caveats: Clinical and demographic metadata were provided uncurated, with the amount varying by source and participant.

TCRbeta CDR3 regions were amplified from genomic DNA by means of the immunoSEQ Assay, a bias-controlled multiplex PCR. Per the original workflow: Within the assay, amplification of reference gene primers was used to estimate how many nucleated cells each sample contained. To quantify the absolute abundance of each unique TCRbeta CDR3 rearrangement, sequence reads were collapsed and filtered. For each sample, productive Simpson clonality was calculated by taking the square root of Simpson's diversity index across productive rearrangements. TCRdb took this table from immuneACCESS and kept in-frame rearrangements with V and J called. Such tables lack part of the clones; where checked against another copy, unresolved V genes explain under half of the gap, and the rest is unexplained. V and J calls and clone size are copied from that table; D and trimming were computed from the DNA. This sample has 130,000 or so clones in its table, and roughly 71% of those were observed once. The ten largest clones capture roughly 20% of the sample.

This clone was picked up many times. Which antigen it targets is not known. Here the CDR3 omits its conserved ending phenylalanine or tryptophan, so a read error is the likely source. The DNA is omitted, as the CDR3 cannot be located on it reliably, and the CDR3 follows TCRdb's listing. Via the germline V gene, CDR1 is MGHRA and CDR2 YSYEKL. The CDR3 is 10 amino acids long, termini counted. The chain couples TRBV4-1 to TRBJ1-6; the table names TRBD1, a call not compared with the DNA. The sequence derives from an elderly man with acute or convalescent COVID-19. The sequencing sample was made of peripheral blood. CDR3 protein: CASSRRDRRV.